The 26 T cell receptor beta chains in this list originate from one sample, sequenced in a study of OX40 agonist ivuxolimab in advanced cancers. Produced via immunoSEQ multiplex PCR; TCRdb's table is partial and in-frame only. Among about 38,000 clones listed, around 92% were seen once. The sequencing here drew on CD4+ or CD8+ T cells sorted from blood, taken in a trial of the OX40 agonist ivuxolimab. The receptors stem from an adult with an advanced solid tumor such as melanoma, head and neck, liver or kidney cancer.

The rearrangement links TRBV19 to TRBJ2-2; TRBD2 matches 8 bases. CDR1 is LNHDA and CDR2 is SQIVND in the germline V gene (reference sequence). This CDR3 region has 15 residues. V trimming: 1 base; J trimming: 6 bases; junction bases outside the gene matches: 4. The CDR3 protein is CASSIAGGLSGELFF. Here the CDR3 DNA reads TGTGCCAGTAGTATAGCGGGAGGGTTGTCCGGGGAGCTGTTTTTT.

The chain combines TRBV7-9 with TRBJ2-7; D tentatively fits TRBD1 or TRBD2 (6 bases each). Trimming removed 4 bases from V and 3 bases from J, with 19 bases in between. The CDR3 extends over 16 amino acids. The germline gives CDR1 SEHNR, CDR2 FQNEAQ (reference sequence). In DNA form, the CDR3 reads TGTGCCAGCAGCTCCAACAGGGAGGCTCTTGACTACGAGCAGTACTTC. This translates into CASSSNREALDYEQYF. Looking up the rest from reference TRBV7-9 and TRBJ2-7 gives the full variable domain: DTGVSQNPRHKITKRGQNVTFRCDPISEHNRLYWYRQTLGQGPEFLTYFQNEAQLEKSRLLSDRFSAERPKGSFSTLEIQRTEQGDSAMYLCASSSNREALDYEQYFGPGTRLTVT.

This clone was seen only a few times. The genes are TRBV27 and TRBJ2-7, with D possibly being TRBD1 (6 bases). This CDR3 contains 13 residues. Deletions cut 3 bases from V and 3 bases from J, with 9 bases between. The germline V gene has CDR1 MNHEY and CDR2 SMNVEV (reference sequence). In nucleotides, the CDR3 is TGTGCCAGCAGTTTGGGCAGGGGCTACGAGCAGTACGTC. This codes for CASSLGRGYEQYV.

CDR3 sequence (DNA): TGTGCCAGCAGTTATAGCGGCGACACCGGGGAGCTGTTTTTT. Translation: CASSYSGDTGELFF. The chain carries TRBV6-5 and TRBJ2-2, with D possibly TRBD2 on 6 matching bases. CDR3 length: 14 residues. Germline V gene data show CDR1 as MNHEY and CDR2 as SVGAGI. V dropped 3 bases and J dropped 3 bases, with 8 bases sitting between them.

The genes are TRBV6-6 and TRBJ2-1, with 12 bases fitting TRBD2. The trim removed 0 bases at V and 10 bases at J, leaving 4 bases unmatched. Germline CDR1 is MNHNY and CDR2 is SVGAGI (reference sequence). The CDR3 has 15 amino acids. The DNA of the CDR3 is TGTGCCAGCAGTTACTCGACTAGCGGGAGAGGGGAGCAGTTCTTC. Amino acids: CASSYSTSGRGEQFF.

The chain couples TRBV9 to TRBJ2-7, with D unclear. Per germline, CDR1 SGDLS and CDR2 YYNGEE. With 4 bases removed from V and 3 bases from J, the gap between germline ends came to 17 bases. There are 15 residues in the CDR3. Written as DNA, the CDR3 is TGTGCCAGCAGCCGTAGCCCCAGCGATAACTACGAGCAGTACTTC. Translation: CASSRSPSDNYEQYF. Looking up the rest from reference TRBV9 and TRBJ2-7 gives the full variable domain: DSGVTQTPKHLITATGQRVTLRCSPRSGDLSVYWYQQSLDQGLQFLIQYYNGEERAKGNILERFSAQQFPDLHSELNLSSLELGDSALYFCASSRSPSDNYEQYFGPGTRLTVT.

The genes are TRBV28 and TRBJ2-7; no clear D gene. The CDR3 has 11 amino acids. CDR1 is MDHEN, CDR2 SYDVKM, per germline. With 2 bases removed from V and 4 bases from J, the gap between germline ends came to 3 bases. CDR3 residues: CASSLRYEQYF. The CDR3 DNA reads as TGTGCCAGCAGTTTAAGGTACGAGCAGTACTTC.

This chain connects TRBV5-1 to TRBJ2-2; D gene unclear. The germline V and J ends were trimmed by 4 bases and 7 bases, with 11 bases remaining between them. The germline CDR1 and CDR2 sequences are SGHRS and YFSETQ. CDR3 length equals 13 residues. The CDR3 is CASSLPSIGELFF. CDR3 nucleotide sequence: TGCGCCAGCAGCCTACCTTCCATCGGGGAGCTGTTTTTT.

The chain employs TRBV19 and TRBJ2-3; possible D gene TRBD2, 5 bases. The CDR3 consists of 15 residues. Per germline, CDR1 LNHDA and CDR2 SQIVND (reference sequence). Between the trimmed V and J ends, which lost 3 bases and 1 base, there was a span of 11 bases. CDR3 loop: CASSIDGAGTDTQYF. CDR3 nucleotide sequence: TGTGCCAGTAGTATTGACGGAGCGGGCACAGATACGCAGTATTTT. The whole variable domain, remainder taken from reference TRBV19 and TRBJ2-3, is DGGITQSPKYLFRKEGQNVTLSCEQNLNHDAMYWYRQDPGQGLRLIYYSQIVNDFQKGDIAEGYSVSREKKESFPLTVTSAQKNPTAFYLCASSIDGAGTDTQYFGPGTRLTVL.

The chain's CDR3 is CASSIIAGASEQYF. The CDR3 nucleotides read TGTGCCAGCAGCATAATAGCGGGAGCTAGCGAGCAGTACTTC. The chain uses TRBV6-5 and TRBJ2-7; TRBD2 agrees at 9 bases. The CDR3 has 14 residues. Germline trimming cut 6 bases from V and 6 bases from J; bases unmatched to any gene: 9. Germline V gives CDR1 MNHEY, CDR2 SVGAGI.

The CDR3 DNA reads as TGTGCCAGCAGCTCCCGGGGAAGCAGGGACTACGAGCAGTACTTC. Residues: CASSSRGSRDYEQYF. J is TRBJ2-7 and V is TRBV13, with D possibly called TRBD1 or TRBD2 (5 bases each). This CDR3 is built from 15 residues. Trimming cost V 4 bases and J 3 bases, with 16 bases left between them. The germline CDR1 and CDR2 sequences are PRHDT and FYEKMQ (reference sequence). Supplemented by reference TRBV13 and TRBJ2-7, the full variable domain reads AAGVIQSPRHLIKEKRETATLKCYPIPRHDTVYWYQQGPGQDPQFLISFYEKMQSDKGSIPDRFSAQQFSDYHSELNMSSLELGDSALYFCASSSRGSRDYEQYFGPGTRLTVT.

This clone was observed once. The V call is TRBV19, the J call TRBJ1-1; D is perhaps TRBD1 (6 bases). Germline-derived CDR1 and CDR2 are LNHDA and SQIVND (reference sequence). Trimming took off 10 bases at V and 2 bases at J, with 20 bases between the two ends. This CDR3 spans 15 amino acids. The CDR3 loop is CATTQTGRVNTEAFF. In DNA, the CDR3 is TGTGCCACTACACAAACAGGGAGGGTTAACACTGAAGCTTTCTTT.

The chain has TRBV27 and TRBJ2-7, with no clear D. The germline CDR1 and CDR2 sequences are MNHEY and SMNVEV (reference sequence). This CDR3 comprises 14 residues. V gave up 0 bases and J gave up 2 bases, with 8 bases separating them. CDR3 amino acids: CASSLSVGTYEQYV. The CDR3 DNA reads as TGTGCCAGCAGTTTATCGGTGGGGACCTACGAGCAGTACGTC.

The J gene is TRBJ2-7, the V gene TRBV2; no definite D call. The CDR3 runs 11 residues. V lost 6 bases, J lost 6 bases, and 9 bases lay in between. Germline V gene sequence: CDR1 SNHLY, CDR2 FYNNEI. The DNA for the CDR3 is TGTGCCAGCAGGATGATGGCCGAGCAGTACTTC. Protein product: CASRMMAEQYF.

The rearrangement uses TRBV27 and TRBJ2-1; D may correspond to TRBD1 or TRBD2 (5 bases each). V shed 0 bases and J shed 9 bases, with 15 bases lying between them. CDR1 and CDR2 from the germline V gene are MNHEY and SMNVEV (reference sequence). CDR3 length: 15 amino acids. CDR3 in amino acids: CASSLSGVLPGEQFF. The CDR3 bases are TGTGCCAGCAGTTTATCGGGGGTCCTCCCGGGTGAGCAGTTCTTC.

This clone came up once. CDR3 in amino acids: CASSYAFRTSSSEQFF. CDR3 DNA sequence: TGTGCCAGCAGTTACGCCTTTCGGACTAGCAGCAGTGAGCAGTTCTTC. The chain joins TRBV6-5 to TRBJ2-1; TRBD2 aligns across 8 bases. CDR3 length: 16 amino acids. CDR1 is MNHEY, CDR2 SVGAGI, per germline. V lost 2 bases, J lost 9 bases, and 12 bases stayed unmatched.

The V gene is TRBV27, the J gene TRBJ2-1; 7 bases agree with TRBD1. CDR3 length: 14 residues. V was pared by 4 bases and J by 7 bases, with 7 bases of the junction left unmatched. Germline CDR1 is MNHEY and CDR2 is SMNVEV (reference sequence). In nucleotides, the CDR3 is TGTGCCAGCAGTTGGACACAGGGGAATAATGAGCAGTTCTTC. Its translation is CASSWTQGNNEQFF.

This clone was seen more than once but under ten times. This sequence joins TRBV5-8 and TRBJ1-3; the D is unclear. The germline CDR1 and CDR2 sequences are SGHTS and YDEGEE. The CDR3 covers 15 residues. Trimming left V 6 bases short and J 0 bases short, with 13 bases between. CDR3 DNA: TGTGCCAGCACCCGTCCCGGTAGCTCTGGAAACACCATATATTTT. Translated, it gives CASTRPGSSGNTIYF.

This chain uses TRBV27 with TRBJ2-4; perhaps TRBD2 as D (6 bases). CDR3 length: 14 residues. Deletions cut 5 bases from V and 0 bases from J, with 8 bases between. Germline CDR1 and CDR2: MNHEY and SMNVEV (reference sequence). The CDR3 loop is CASSPGLAKNIQYF. The CDR3 DNA reads TGTGCCAGCAGTCCGGGACTAGCCAAAAACATTCAGTACTTC.

This chain joins TRBV29-1 and TRBJ2-1; 9 nucleotides line up with TRBD2. This CDR3 has 13 amino acids. The germline V gene encodes CDR1 SQVTM and CDR2 ANQGSEA. Here the CDR3 reads CSLSSGDSNEQFF. The CDR3 nucleotides are TGCAGTCTTTCTAGCGGGGATTCCAATGAGCAGTTCTTC.

This clone was seen a single time. The genes are TRBV6-1 and TRBJ2-7, with TRBD2 as a possible D gene (5 bases). The germline V gene encodes CDR1 MNHNS and CDR2 SASEGT. The CDR3 extends over 15 amino acids. Trimming pared 1 base from V and 2 bases from J, leaving 12 bases between. Written as DNA, the CDR3 is TGTGCCAGCAGTGAAGATAGGCGGGCGACCTACGAGCAGTACTTC. Protein: CASSEDRRATYEQYF.

V usage is TRBV27 and J usage is TRBJ1-2; 8 nucleotides agree with TRBD1. The V and J ends lost 5 bases and 3 bases, in that order; junction bases with no gene match: 5. Germline values: CDR1 MNHEY, CDR2 SMNVEV (reference sequence). The CDR3 runs to 14 residues. CDR3 in amino acids: CASSPGGAHYGYTF. The CDR3 DNA reads as TGTGCCAGCAGTCCAGGGGGCGCCCACTATGGCTACACCTTC.

CDR3 region: CASLNLGRVTEAFF. The CDR3 DNA reads as TGCGCCAGCCTAAATCTGGGGAGAGTCACTGAAGCTTTCTTT. The rearrangement uses TRBV4-1 and TRBJ1-1; D remains ambiguous. V gave up 8 bases and J gave up 4 bases, with 17 bases separating them. This CDR3 is 14 amino acids long. Germline assignment: CDR1 MGHRA and CDR2 YSYEKL.

The chain recombines TRBV29-1 with TRBJ1-2; D not resolved. V lost 8 bases and J 0 bases, leaving 13 bases between the germline ends. The CDR3 is 13 amino acids. The germline V gene has CDR1 SQVTM and CDR2 ANQGSEA. In DNA, the CDR3 is TGCAGCTTTTTGCGGGTCCCTAACTATGGCTACACCTTC. This gives the protein CSFLRVPNYGYTF.

The V gene is TRBV29-1, the J gene TRBJ2-5; D is unclear. The CDR3 contains 12 residues. Trimming removed 6 bases from V and 5 bases from J, with 13 bases in between. The germline V gene has CDR1 SQVTM and CDR2 ANQGSEA. The DNA of the CDR3 is TGCAGCGTGCCGACCCATGGCGAGACCCAGTACTTC. Amino acid sequence: CSVPTHGETQYF.

This CDR3 reads CASSSRQGPNEQFF. CDR3 in DNA: TGTGCCAGCAGCTCCCGACAGGGACCTAATGAGCAGTTCTTC. V usage is TRBV11-3 and J usage is TRBJ2-1; TRBD1 agrees at 7 bases. The germline V gene has CDR1 SGHNT and CDR2 YENEEA. The ends lost 4 bases at V and 7 bases at J; junction bases unmatched: 7. The CDR3 is made up of 14 amino acids.